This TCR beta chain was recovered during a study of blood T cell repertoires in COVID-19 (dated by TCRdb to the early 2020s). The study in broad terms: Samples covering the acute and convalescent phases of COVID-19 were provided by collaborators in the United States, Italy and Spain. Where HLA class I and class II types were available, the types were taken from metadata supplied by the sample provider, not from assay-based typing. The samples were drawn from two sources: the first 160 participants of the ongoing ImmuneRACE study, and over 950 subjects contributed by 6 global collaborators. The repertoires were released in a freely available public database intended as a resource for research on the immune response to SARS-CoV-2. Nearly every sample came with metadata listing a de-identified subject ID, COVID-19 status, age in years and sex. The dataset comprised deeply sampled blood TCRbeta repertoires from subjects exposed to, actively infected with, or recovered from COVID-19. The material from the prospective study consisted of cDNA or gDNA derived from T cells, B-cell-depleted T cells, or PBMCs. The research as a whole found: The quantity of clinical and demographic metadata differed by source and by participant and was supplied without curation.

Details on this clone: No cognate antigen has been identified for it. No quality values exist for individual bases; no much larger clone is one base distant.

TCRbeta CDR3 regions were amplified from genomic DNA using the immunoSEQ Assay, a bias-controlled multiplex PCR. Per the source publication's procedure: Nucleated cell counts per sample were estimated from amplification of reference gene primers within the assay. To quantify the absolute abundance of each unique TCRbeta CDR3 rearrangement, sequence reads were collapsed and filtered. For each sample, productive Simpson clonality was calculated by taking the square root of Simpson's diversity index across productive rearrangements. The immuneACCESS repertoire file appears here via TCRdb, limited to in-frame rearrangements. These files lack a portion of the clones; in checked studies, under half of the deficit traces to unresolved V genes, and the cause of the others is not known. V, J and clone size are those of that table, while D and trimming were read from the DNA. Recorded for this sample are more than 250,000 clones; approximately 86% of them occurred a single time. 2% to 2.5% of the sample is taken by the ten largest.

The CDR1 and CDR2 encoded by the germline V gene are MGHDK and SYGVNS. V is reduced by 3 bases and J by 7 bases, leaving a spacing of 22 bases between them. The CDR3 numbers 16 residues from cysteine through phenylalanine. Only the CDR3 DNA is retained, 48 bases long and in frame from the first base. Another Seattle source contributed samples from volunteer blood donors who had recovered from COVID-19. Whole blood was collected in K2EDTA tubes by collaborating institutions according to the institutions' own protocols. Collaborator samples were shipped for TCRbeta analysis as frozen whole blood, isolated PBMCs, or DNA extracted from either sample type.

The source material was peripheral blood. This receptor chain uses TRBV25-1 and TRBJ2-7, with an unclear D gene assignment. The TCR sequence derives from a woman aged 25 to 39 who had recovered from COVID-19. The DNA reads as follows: TGTGCCAGCAGTGATACTAAGCCCGACGCGGTGAGTGAGCAGTACTTC. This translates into CASSDTKPDAVSEQYF.